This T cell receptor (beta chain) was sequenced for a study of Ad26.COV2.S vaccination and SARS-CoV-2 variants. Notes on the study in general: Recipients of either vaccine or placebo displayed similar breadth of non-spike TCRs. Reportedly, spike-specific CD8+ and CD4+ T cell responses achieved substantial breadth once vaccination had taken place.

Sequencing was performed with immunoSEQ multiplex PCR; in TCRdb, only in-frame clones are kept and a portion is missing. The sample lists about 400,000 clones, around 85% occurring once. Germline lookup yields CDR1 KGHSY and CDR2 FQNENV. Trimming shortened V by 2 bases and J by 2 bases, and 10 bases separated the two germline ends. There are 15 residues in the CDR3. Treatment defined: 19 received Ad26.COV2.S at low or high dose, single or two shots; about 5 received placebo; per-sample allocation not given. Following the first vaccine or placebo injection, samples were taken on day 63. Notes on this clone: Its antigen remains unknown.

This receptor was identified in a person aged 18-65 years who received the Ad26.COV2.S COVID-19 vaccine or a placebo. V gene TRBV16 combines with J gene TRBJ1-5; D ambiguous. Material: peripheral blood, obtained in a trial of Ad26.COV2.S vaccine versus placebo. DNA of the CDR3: TGTGCCAGCAGCCAAACCGCCGGGGGCAATCAGCCCCAGCATTTT. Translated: CASSQTAGGNQPQHF.